A single sample gave rise to the 31 T cell receptor beta chains below, sequenced in a study of shared clonotypes between healthy human individuals. Some clones are missing from TCRdb's copy, which holds only in-frame ones; the method was immunoSEQ multiplex PCR. This table has about 2.4 million clones, roughly nine tenths appearing once. The sequencing input was naive CD4+ T cells sorted from blood. Subset specified: CD45RA+ positively selected. All receptors derive from a young man in good health.

The rearrangement uses TRBV19 and TRBJ2-3; perhaps TRBD1 as D (5 bases). Germline V gene lookup returns CDR1 LNHDA and CDR2 SQIVND (reference sequence). V was pared by 6 bases and J by 0 bases, with 13 bases between. The CDR3 is 15 amino acids. The CDR3 DNA sequence: TGTGCCAGTAGCGCGTGGGGCAGTAGCACAGATACGCAGTATTTT. Amino acid sequence: CASSAWGSSTDTQYF.

The chain links TRBV13 to TRBJ2-2, with TRBD1 identical over 9 bases. V trimming: 5 bases; J trimming: 1 base; junction bases outside the gene matches: 8. Germline CDR1 is PRHDT and CDR2 is FYEKMQ (reference sequence). The CDR3 contains 17 residues. The DNA for the CDR3 is TGTGCCAGCAGCGATGCCGGGACAGGGAAGAACACCGGGGAGCTGTTTTTT. Translated, it gives CASSDAGTGKNTGELFF.

The chain combines TRBV5-4 with TRBJ2-3; 12 bases are shared with TRBD2. This CDR3 is built from 15 residues. CDR1 is SGHNT and CDR2 is YYREEE in the germline V gene (reference sequence). Trimming at V came to 1 base and at J to 5 bases, leaving 2 bases not matched to a gene. CDR3 in DNA: TGTGCCAGCAGCTTGCTAGCGGGGGGGAAAGATACGCAGTATTTT. Its translation: CASSLLAGGKDTQYF.

This chain joins TRBV5-3 and TRBJ1-1; D is perhaps TRBD1 (6 bases). Being an ORF, TRBV5-3 has a function that is uncertain. Trimming shortened V by 6 bases and J by 7 bases, and 19 bases separated the two germline ends. The length of the CDR3 is 14 residues. CDR3 DNA sequence: TGTGCCAGAATCCGACCCGGGACACAGTATGAAGCTTTCTTT. It codes for CARIRPGTQYEAFF.

This clone was seen a few times. CDR3 coding DNA: TGTGCCAGCAGCTCGACAGGGCCCACTGAAGCTTTCTTT. This codes for CASSSTGPTEAFF. V gene TRBV6-1 combines with J gene TRBJ1-1, with 7 bases lining up with TRBD1. Germline CDR1 reads MNHNS; CDR2 reads SASEGT. J gave up 4 bases and V 6 bases, and 5 bases lay outside the gene matches. The CDR3 length is 13 residues.

In regard to this clone: Additional DNA sequences in this sample encode the identical CDR3. The chain couples TRBV7-2 to TRBJ1-5; D gene unclear. V lost 2 bases to trimming and J lost 4 bases, with 6 bases between them. Germline CDR1 reads SGHTA; CDR2 reads FQGNSA. The CDR3 spans 13 residues. The CDR3 DNA is TGTGCCAGCAGCTTAAACAGTAATCAGCCCCAGCATTTT. This translates into CASSLNSNQPQHF.

The chain joins TRBV7-9 to TRBJ2-3, with D perhaps assigned TRBD1 or TRBD2 (6 bases each). The CDR3 totals 15 residues. The germline V gene has CDR1 SEHNR and CDR2 FQNEAQ (reference sequence). Trimming took 4 bases from V and 4 from J, leaving 15 bases between them. The CDR3 coding sequence is TGTGCCAGCAGCTGGGGGGCTTTATTGGCAGATACGCAGTATTTT. Residues: CASSWGALLADTQYF.

In its sample, this clone was seen once. The V call is TRBV12-5, the J call TRBJ1-1; D gene ambiguous. Trimming took off 7 bases at V and 5 bases at J, with 11 bases between the two ends. The CDR3 is made up of 12 amino acids. Germline values: CDR1 LGHNT, CDR2 FRNRAP. Here the CDR3 DNA reads TGTGCTAGTGCCCCTGATCGAACTGAAGCTTTCTTT. Residues: CASAPDRTEAFF.

Concerning this clone itself: Additional DNA sequences in this sample encode the identical CDR3. V usage is TRBV7-2 and J usage is TRBJ2-3; D unclear. The V end lost 5 bases, the J end lost 0 bases, and 3 bases lay between the germline ends. In germline, CDR1 is SGHTA, CDR2 FQGNSA. The CDR3 consists of 12 residues. The CDR3 bases are TGTGCCAGCAGCGTTAGCACAGATACGCAGTATTTT. Translated, it gives CASSVSTDTQYF.

The chain recombines TRBV27 with TRBJ2-7; unclear D gene. With 5 bases removed from V and 2 bases from J, the gap between germline ends came to 13 bases. The CDR3 is 14 amino acids. The germline V gene has CDR1 MNHEY and CDR2 SMNVEV (reference sequence). CDR3 amino acids: CASSRGGLPYEQYF. CDR3 coding DNA: TGTGCCAGCAGTCGTGGCGGTCTTCCCTACGAGCAGTACTTC.

The chain carries TRBV6-5 and TRBJ2-7; maybe TRBD1 (6 bases). The germline V gene encodes CDR1 MNHEY and CDR2 SVGAGI. Deletions cut 5 bases from V and 6 bases from J, with 17 bases between. This CDR3 spans 14 amino acids. CDR3 sequence reads: CASSRTATSSEQYF. The CDR3 nucleotides are TGTGCCAGCAGTCGGACAGCCACCTCTTCCGAGCAGTACTTC.

This clone was counted once. V is TRBV28 and J is TRBJ2-5; TRBD1 agrees at 7 bases. TRBJ2-7 explains the end of the DNA better; the J call may be wrong. The CDR3 is 15 residues long. Germline lookup yields CDR1 MDHEN and CDR2 SYDVKM. The chain's CDR3 is CASSTPGTASYEQYF. In nucleotides, the CDR3 is TGTGCCAGCAGTACTCCCGGGACAGCCTCCTACGAGCAGTACTTC.

CDR3 nucleotides: TGTGCCAGCTCACCATTACAGGGGGCAAGCGAGCAGTACTTC. Amino acid sequence: CASSPLQGASEQYF. The rearrangement links TRBV18 to TRBJ2-7; 9 bases are shared with TRBD1. CDR3 length equals 14 residues. With 2 bases clipped from V and 6 bases from J, the junction kept 5 bases outside the gene matches. Germline V lookup: CDR1 KGHSH, CDR2 LQKENI.

The chain has TRBV5-1 and TRBJ2-7; no firm D call. V lost 2 bases and J lost 6, with 18 bases in between. The CDR3 contains 15 residues. In germline, CDR1 is SGHRS, CDR2 YFSETQ. In DNA form, the CDR3 reads TGCGCCAGCAGCTTCCGGGCCGTCACCTGGTTCGAGCAGTACTTC. Translated, it gives CASSFRAVTWFEQYF.

This clone has only one observation. This specimen includes other DNA sequences encoding the same CDR3. This chain joins TRBV9 and TRBJ2-1; 8 nucleotides agree with TRBD2. Germline CDR1 and CDR2: SGDLS and YYNGEE. The trim removed 0 bases at V and 4 bases at J, leaving 3 bases unmatched. This CDR3 contains 15 residues. CDR3 nucleotides: TGTGCCAGCAGCGTAGGTACTAGCGGTTACAATGAGCAGTTCTTC. This encodes CASSVGTSGYNEQFF.

The chain is built from TRBV7-5 and TRBJ2-7. TRBV7-5 is marked as a pseudogene. The CDR3 spans 16 residues. The CDR3 region has the DNA TGTGCCAGAAGCTCCCGCCCAGGGAGTCGCACCTACGAGCAGTACTTC. This codes for CARSSRPGSRTYEQYF.

The V and J genes are TRBV7-2 and TRBJ2-5; D is uncertain. CDR3 size: 13 residues. V lost 7 bases and J lost 2, with 11 bases in between. From germline, CDR1 is SGHTA and CDR2 FQGNSA. CDR3 protein: CASTRSTQETQYF. The CDR3, as DNA: TGTGCCAGCACACGGAGTACGCAAGAGACCCAGTACTTC. Using reference TRBV7-2 and TRBJ2-5 for the parts outside the CDR3, the full variable domain is GAGVSQSPSNKVTEKGKDVELRCDPISGHTALYWYRQSLGQGLEFLIYFQGNSAPDKSGLPSDRFSAERTGGSVSTLTIQRTQQEDSAVYLCASTRSTQETQYFGPGTRLLVL.

The V and J genes are TRBV5-4 and TRBJ2-3; 13 bases agree with TRBD2. Germline V gene data show CDR1 as SGHNT and CDR2 as YYREEE (reference sequence). The length of the CDR3 is 18 residues. The junction had 11 bases not matched to a gene; V was cut back by 4 bases and J by 3 bases. The CDR3 DNA sequence: TGTGCCAGCAGCCACCGGACTAGCGGGGGCCGAACGACAGATACGCAGTATTTT. Protein product: CASSHRTSGGRTTDTQYF.

The rearrangement joins TRBV11-3 to TRBJ2-7; D is undetermined. This CDR3 has 15 residues. V was clipped by 5 bases and J by 0 bases, with 14 bases between them. Germline V gives CDR1 SGHNT, CDR2 YENEEA. CDR3: CASSLWSGSSYEQYF. The CDR3, as DNA: TGTGCCAGCAGCCTATGGAGTGGAAGCTCCTACGAGCAGTACTTC.

The rearrangement uses TRBV7-8 and TRBJ1-1; unclear D gene. From germline, CDR1 is SGHVS and CDR2 FQNEAQ. The CDR3 runs 11 residues. V dropped 2 bases and J dropped 11 bases, with 9 bases sitting between them. The CDR3 is CASSLSEMAFF. The CDR3 DNA reads as TGTGCCAGCAGCTTATCTGAGATGGCTTTCTTT.

J is TRBJ2-1 and V is TRBV4-1; D may match TRBD1 or TRBD2 (6 bases each). The CDR3 runs 17 residues. CDR1 and CDR2 from the germline V gene are MGHRA and YSYEKL. The ends were cut back, 0 bases at V and 0 bases at J, with 12 bases in the middle. DNA of the CDR3: TGCGCCAGCAGCCAAGAAAGAGGGGGGAGCTCCTACAATGAGCAGTTCTTC. Protein: CASSQERGGSSYNEQFF.

This chain joins TRBV7-2 and TRBJ2-2; TRBD2 might be the D (6 bases). In germline, CDR1 is SGHTA, CDR2 FQGNSA. Trimming removed 4 bases at V and 1 base at J, with 16 bases between. This CDR3 comprises 17 residues. This CDR3 reads CASSSRILGGNTGELFF. The DNA of the CDR3 is TGTGCCAGCAGCTCTCGAATTTTGGGGGGGAACACCGGGGAGCTGTTTTTT.

This clone appeared once. This sample includes further DNA sequences coding for the same CDR3. The chain recombines TRBV5-4 with TRBJ1-2; no reliable D call. The V end lost 0 bases, the J end lost 0 bases, and 3 bases lay between the germline ends. The germline V gene encodes CDR1 SGHNT and CDR2 YYREEE (reference sequence). The CDR3 length is 13 residues. This CDR3 is CASSLVANYGYTF. The CDR3 DNA reads as TGTGCCAGCAGCTTGGTTGCTAACTATGGCTACACCTTC.

The V gene is TRBV28, the J gene TRBJ2-1; 8 bases line up with TRBD2. The germline gives CDR1 MDHEN, CDR2 SYDVKM. Trimming took 6 bases from V and 9 from J; bases not matched to a gene: 4. The CDR3 is 12 residues long. The CDR3 sequence is CASSKLAVEQFF. In DNA, the CDR3 is TGTGCCAGCAGCAAACTAGCGGTTGAGCAGTTCTTC.

V is TRBV28 and J is TRBJ2-2; 8 positions match TRBD1. CDR3 length: 14 amino acids. Per the germline V gene, CDR1 is MDHEN and CDR2 is SYDVKM. V gave up 11 bases and J gave up 3 bases; unmatched junction bases: 8. The DNA of the CDR3 is TGTGCCGCACGGGGGACAGGCGACACCGGGGAGCTGTTTTTT. Its translation: CAARGTGDTGELFF.

Points on this clone: At the DNA level, this CDR3 is encoded by other sequences in the same sample as well. This sequence joins TRBV5-1 and TRBJ2-3; tentatively, D is TRBD1 (6 bases). The CDR3 is 15 amino acids. Germline V CDR1 and CDR2: SGHRS, YFSETQ. Trimming took 7 bases from V and 0 from J, leaving 15 bases between them. The chain's CDR3 is CASSPGTSSTDTQYF. CDR3 in DNA: TGCGCCAGCTCCCCCGGGACATCTAGCACAGATACGCAGTATTTT. The whole variable domain, filled in from reference TRBV5-1 and TRBJ2-3, reads KAGVTQTPRYLIKTRGQQVTLSCSPISGHRSVSWYQQTPGQGLQFLFEYFSETQRNKGNFPGRFSGRQFSNSRSEMNVSTLELGDSALYLCASSPGTSSTDTQYFGPGTRLTVL.

As to this clone: Other DNA sequences in this specimen translate into the identical CDR3. The chain has TRBV30 and TRBJ2-7; 9 positions match TRBD1. After removal of 3 bases from V and 2 bases from J, the junction contained 5 bases not matched to a gene. Germline CDR1 reads GTSNPN; CDR2 reads SVGIG (reference sequence). The CDR3 loop spans 14 amino acids. The CDR3 sequence is CAWSPGQGTYEQYF. For the CDR3, the DNA is TGTGCCTGGAGCCCCGGACAGGGGACCTACGAGCAGTACTTC.

The J gene is TRBJ1-2, the V gene TRBV10-3, with 12 bases fitting TRBD1. This CDR3 comprises 14 residues. Germline values: CDR1 ENHRY, CDR2 SYGVKD. The trim removed 11 bases at V and 5 bases at J, leaving 9 bases unmatched. The CDR3, as DNA: TGTGCCTCCGGGGGGACAGGGGGCGATTATGGCTACACCTTC. Translating gives CASGGTGGDYGYTF.

The V gene is TRBV5-1, the J gene TRBJ2-2; TRBD1 matches 10 bases. Losses at the gene ends were 4 bases for V and 7 bases for J; bases not matched to a gene: 10. The CDR3 is made up of 16 amino acids. The V gene's germline CDR1 is SGHRS and CDR2 YFSETQ. The CDR3 nucleotides are TGCGCCAGCAGCCCGACAACTGGGACAGGGGTCGGGGAGCTGTTTTTT. Its protein is CASSPTTGTGVGELFF.

The rearrangement links TRBV27 to TRBJ1-2; D remains unclear. CDR3 length equals 13 residues. V was clipped by 0 bases and J by 8 bases, with 10 bases between them. Germline loops: CDR1 MNHEY, CDR2 SMNVEV (reference sequence). CDR3 nucleotide sequence: TGTGCCAGCAGTTTATCCTCGGGTTTGGGCTACACCTTC. Residues: CASSLSSGLGYTF.

This chain connects TRBV5-1 to TRBJ1-6; 7 positions agree with TRBD1. CDR3 length: 13 residues. CDR1 and CDR2 from the germline V gene are SGHRS and YFSETQ. V was clipped by 5 bases and J by 9 bases; unmatched bases: 5. CDR3 bases: TGCGCCAGCAGGGGGACAGATAGTTCACCCCTCCACTTT. This gives the protein CASRGTDSSPLHF.